This TCR beta chain was recovered during a study of blood T cell repertoires in COVID-19. For the study at large: There were acute and convalescent COVID-19 samples, and they came from the United States, Italy and Spain. The cDNA or gDNA used as material had been derived from T cells, B-cell-depleted T cells, or PBMCs.

CDR3 length: 16 amino acids. From germline, CDR1 is MNHEY and CDR2 SVGAGI. Germline trimming cut 2 bases from V and 5 bases from J; bases unmatched to any gene: 8. Seattle patients were enrolled during active infection and followed longitudinally. In the original processing: Amplification of reference gene primers provided the estimated nucleated cell counts. The data were produced by immunoSEQ multiplex PCR, yet TCRdb's version contains in-frame clones alone and is incomplete. That table supplies the V and J calls and clone size; D and trimming were determined from the DNA. The profile shows almost 200,000 clones, roughly 83% of them singletons.

The chain is built from TRBV6-5 and TRBJ2-3; 9 bases are a match to TRBD1. Sequencing input: peripheral blood. This clonotype originated in a woman aged 40 to 49 with COVID-19, enrolled during active disease. The CDR3: CASSYVGQGKRDTQYF. The CDR3 DNA reads TGTGCCAGCAGTTACGTGGGACAGGGTAAAAGAGATACGCAGTATTTT.